One and the same sample provided the 19 T cell receptor beta chains below, sequenced in a study of CXCR3-negative and CXCR3-positive naive CD8 T cells. Study-level results: Against CXCR3-negative naive cells, CXCR3-positive naive cells showed more hydrophobic TRB CDR3s.

No antigens are known for them. Researchers prepared the TRB cDNA libraries using 5' RACE with UMI labels. Reanalyzing the 5' RACE reads, TCRdb keeps one entry per CDR3 protein, without DNA. Its table lists some 100,000 distinct CDR3 sequences. The sample comprised naive CXCR3+ CD8+ T cells from blood. As to subset: CD45RO-CCR7+CD27+CD95- naive CD8+ T cells expressing CXCR3 (TNR3+). These TCRs come from a human donor in good health. Some clones in this sample may be carry-over from other donors' samples.

The chain links TRBV27 to TRBJ1-1; with no DNA, the TCRdb D assignment of TRBD1 cannot be verified. The CDR3 runs 14 residues. The germline CDR1 and CDR2 sequences are MNHEY and SMNVEV (reference sequence). CDR3 loop: CASSWGTANTEAFF.

The chain carries TRBV28 and TRBJ2-1; TCRdb names TRBD2, which stays unverified in the absence of DNA. Germline lookup yields CDR1 MDHEN and CDR2 SYDVKM. This CDR3 is built from 16 residues. CDR3 loop: CASKAPRGISENEQFF.

The chain carries TRBV27 and TRBJ2-7; TCRdb calls TRBD2, which cannot be checked without DNA. Germline lookup yields CDR1 MNHEY and CDR2 SMNVEV (reference sequence). The CDR3 is 17 amino acids. This CDR3 reads CASSLTAEGRSSYEQYF.

The V call is TRBV7-8, the J call TRBJ2-2; TCRdb's D call, TRBD1, is unchecked because there is no DNA. The CDR3 has 15 residues. Germline CDR1 reads SGHVS; CDR2 reads FQNEAQ. The CDR3 loop is CAIPGHGVLGGELFF. The variable domain in full, with the rest retrieved from reference TRBV7-8 and TRBJ2-2, is GAGVSQSPRYKVAKRGQDVALRCDPISGHVSLFWYQQALGQGPEFLTYFQNEAQLDKSGLPSDRFFAERPEGSVSTLKIQRTQQEDSAVYLCAIPGHGVLGGELFFGEGSRLTVL.

This chain uses TRBV7-9 with TRBJ1-2. The germline gives CDR1 SEHNR, CDR2 FQNEAQ (reference sequence). The CDR3 contains 12 residues. The CDR3 reads CASTMGGVGYTF.

V is TRBV3-1 and J is TRBJ2-2. This CDR3 contains 15 residues. Per germline, CDR1 LGHDT and CDR2 YNNKEL (reference sequence). The CDR3 sequence: CASSQDLAGTGELFF. Variable domain in full (rest from reference TRBV3-1 and TRBJ2-2): DTAVSQTPKYLVTQMGNDKSIKCEQNLGHDTMYWYKQDSKKFLKIMFSYNNKELIINETVPNRFSPKSPDKAHLNLHINSLELGDSAVYFCASSQDLAGTGELFFGEGSRLTVL.

CDR3 in amino acids: CASSLGDRDFTDEQYF. The chain joins TRBV7-9 to TRBJ2-7; TCRdb picks TRBD1, but there is no DNA to check that call. The length of the CDR3 is 16 residues. Looked up from germline, CDR1 is SEHNR and CDR2 is FQNEAQ (reference sequence).

The V call is TRBV6-5, the J call TRBJ2-7. Germline V CDR1 and CDR2: MNHEY, SVGAGI. The CDR3 sequence is 13 residues long. This CDR3 is CASSYSMGYEQYF.

The genes are TRBV5-1 and TRBJ2-1; the TCRdb D gene call, TRBD2, has no DNA to confirm it. Germline V CDR1 and CDR2: SGHRS, YFSETQ. This CDR3 is 16 amino acids long. The CDR3 is CASSPVAGGFVNEQFF.

The chain has TRBV7-2 and TRBJ2-7; the D gene TCRdb calls, TRBD2, cannot be checked with no DNA. CDR3 length: 14 residues. CDR1 and CDR2 from the germline V gene are SGHTA and FQGNSA. The CDR3 reads CASVEDYFSYEQYF.

The chain links TRBV7-2 to TRBJ1-1; the D call of TRBD1 rests on TCRdb alone, since no DNA is present to check it. This CDR3 is 17 amino acids long. Germline V lookup: CDR1 SGHTA, CDR2 FQGNSA. CDR3 loop: CASSLEGIGQGHTEAFF.

V is TRBV9 and J is TRBJ2-1; checking the TCRdb D call of TRBD2 is not possible without DNA. This CDR3 contains 18 residues. CDR1 and CDR2 from the germline V gene are SGDLS and YYNGEE. The CDR3: CASSPQPSAGGPRNEQFF.

CDR3 protein: CASSFWGGPLSYEQYF. The chain combines TRBV7-2 with TRBJ2-7; no DNA is available, so the TRBD1 call from TCRdb remains unchecked. Germline V lookup: CDR1 SGHTA, CDR2 FQGNSA. The CDR3 covers 16 residues.

The V call is TRBV11-3, the J call TRBJ2-1; TCRdb indicates TRBD1, and absent DNA this call remains unverified. The CDR3 sequence is 16 residues long. CDR1 is SGHNT, CDR2 YENEEA, per germline. This CDR3 is CASSTRTVSSYNEQFF. The whole variable domain, remainder taken from reference TRBV11-3 and TRBJ2-1, is EAGVVQSPRYKIIEKKQPVAFWCNPISGHNTLYWYLQNLGQGPELLIRYENEEAVDDSQLPKDRFSAERLKGVDSTLKIQPAELGDSAVYLCASSTRTVSSYNEQFFGPGTRLTVL.

This chain joins TRBV13 and TRBJ2-1; TCRdb lists TRBD2, though no DNA is available to test this call. Germline V CDR1 and CDR2: PRHDT, FYEKMQ (reference sequence). This CDR3 spans 17 amino acids. The CDR3 sequence: CASSLRVAGGPYYEQFF.

V is TRBV29-1 and J is TRBJ2-1; TCRdb reports TRBD1, a call that lacks DNA to check it against. Germline V gene lookup returns CDR1 SQVTM and CDR2 ANQGSEA. CDR3 length: 14 residues. CDR3: CSVHDSRTYNEQFF.

The rearrangement joins TRBV13 to TRBJ1-1; there is no DNA to check the TCRdb D call of TRBD1. Germline V CDR1 and CDR2: PRHDT, FYEKMQ (reference sequence). CDR3 length: 15 residues. CDR3 sequence reads: CASSFPQGMVTEAFF.

This sequence joins TRBV13 and TRBJ2-7; TCRdb gives TRBD2 as the D gene, but with no DNA this cannot be confirmed. Germline V gene data show CDR1 as PRHDT and CDR2 as FYEKMQ (reference sequence). The CDR3 is made up of 15 amino acids. The CDR3 here is CASSLRGRNAYEQYF.

The chain has TRBV4-1 and TRBJ2-3; TCRdb indicates TRBD1, and absent DNA this call remains unverified. The CDR3 runs 14 residues. Germline CDR1 is MGHRA and CDR2 is YSYEKL. The CDR3 sequence is CTSGAVGGTDTQYF.